Listed here is a single T cell receptor (beta chain). What this receptor recognizes is not known. Base qualities were left out, and no much larger clone turns up one base away. This record belongs to a study of OX40 agonist ivuxolimab in advanced cancers. Study-wide context: The costimulatory receptor OX40 (CD134) was targeted by ivuxolimab, a fully human IgG2 agonistic monoclonal antibody. Patients were allowed to have had prior anti-PD-1, anti-PD-L1 or anti-CTLA-4 therapy, and approximately 40% of the dose-escalation patients had been treated with checkpoint inhibitors. Partial responses were achieved by three dose-escalation patients, of whom one had hepatocellular carcinoma and two had cutaneous melanoma. A male proportion of about 79% and a mean age of approximately 62 years, ranging from roughly 20 to 80, were recorded for the dose-escalation cohort. Among the approximately 50 dose-escalation patients, roughly 20 had hepatocellular carcinoma, 15 melanoma, 9 renal cell carcinoma and 9 head and neck cancer. The paper covers the monotherapy dose-escalation part of the phase I ivuxolimab trial, which included N = 52 patients. Intravenous ivuxolimab was administered to patients every 2 weeks at six dose levels: 0.01, 0.1, 0.3, 1.5, 3 and 10 mg/kg. The purpose of peripheral TCRbeta sequencing was to test whether ivuxolimab changed TCR sequence diversity and led to clonal T-cell expansion. General conclusions and limits of the study: Partial responders in the 0.1-3.0 mg/kg groups had among the lowest normalized peripheral clonal expansion, especially among CD8+ T cells. At doses from 0.1 to 3.0 mg/kg, clonal expansion was seen in both CD4+ and CD8+ blood T cells between baseline and week 6. Which antigens the clonally expanded peripheral T cells were specific for was not determined. Low levels of normalized T-cell clonal expansion were also shown by some nonresponding patients. After ivuxolimab, CD8+ T cells had more expanded clones than CD4+ T cells on average.

Genomic DNA was extracted from sorted cells for sequencing of the TCRbeta CDR3 region. The immunoSEQ Assay was used for sequencing of TCRbeta CDR3 regions. The source is immuneACCESS, and TCRdb retained only in-frame sequences with V and J called. Part of the clones is not carried over; for the studies checked, unresolved V genes explain less than half of this, and the remainder is unexplained. A total of tens of thousands of clones appear in this sample, 70% to 90% of them only once. Jointly, the top ten make up 0.76% of the sample. The CDR3 runs 12 amino acids, cysteine and phenylalanine included. The read is trimmed to its CDR3 DNA, 36 bases read in frame from base 1. Relative to germline, V is 3 bases shorter and J is 2 bases shorter, with 3 bases between their ends. For CDR1 and CDR2, the germline V gene lists SNHLY and FYNNEI. Patients with a history of autoimmune disease or receiving systemic immunosuppression were excluded from the trial. In every dose cohort, peripheral blood was drawn for TCR sequencing at baseline, cycle 4 day 1, and cycle 7 day 1. Samples were obtained from an open-label, multicenter, first-in-human phase I dose-escalation trial of ivuxolimab. Adults with locally advanced or metastatic melanoma, renal cell carcinoma, hepatocellular carcinoma or head and neck squamous cell carcinoma were enrolled in the trial. Before TCR sequencing, CD4+ T cells and CD8+ T cells from peripheral blood were sorted into separate populations.

The receptor comes from an adult with an advanced solid tumor such as melanoma, head and neck, liver or kidney cancer. The specimen comprised CD4+ or CD8+ T cells sorted from blood, sampled in a trial of the OX40 agonist ivuxolimab. The sequence joins TRBV2 to TRBJ2-3, with an unclear D gene assignment. The sequenced DNA: TGTGCCAGCAGTGAGTACACAGATACGCAGTATTTT. This gives the protein CASSEYTDTQYF.